The 24 T cell receptor beta chains listed next were all sequenced from one sample in a study of OX40 agonist ivuxolimab in advanced cancers. Libraries were prepared by immunoSEQ multiplex PCR; TCRdb keeps only in-frame clonotypes and omits some of them. The table has some 84,000 clones, approximately 92% seen once; the top ten hold about 8%. This sample comprised CD4+ or CD8+ T cells sorted from blood, obtained in a trial of the OX40 agonist ivuxolimab. All receptors derive from an adult with an advanced solid tumor such as melanoma, head and neck, liver or kidney cancer.

The chain combines TRBV7-9 with TRBJ1-4; D remains unclear. This CDR3 comprises 15 residues. V was cut by 5 bases and J by 2 bases, with 12 bases left in between. The germline CDR1 and CDR2 sequences are SEHNR and FQNEAQ (reference sequence). The CDR3 loop reads CASSVSWDTNEKLFF. CDR3 bases: TGTGCCAGCAGCGTGTCGTGGGATACTAATGAAAAACTGTTTTTT.

The chain employs TRBV6-6 and TRBJ2-1; maybe TRBD1 (5 bases). This CDR3 region has 14 residues. The V end was cut by 0 bases, the J end by 4 bases, with 7 bases between. Germline V lookup: CDR1 MNHNY, CDR2 SVGAGI (reference sequence). Here the CDR3 reads CASSYSGAYNEQFF. The CDR3 region has the DNA TGTGCCAGCAGTTACTCAGGGGCTTACAATGAGCAGTTCTTC.

The V call is TRBV7-9, the J call TRBJ1-1; 7 bases align to TRBD1. This CDR3 comprises 15 residues. V shed 10 bases and J 4 bases; nucleotides not matched to a gene: 15. CDR1 and CDR2 (germline): SEHNR, FQNEAQ (reference sequence). The CDR3 loop is CATPLADRPITEAFF. The CDR3 region has the DNA TGTGCCACCCCCCTTGCGGACAGGCCTATCACTGAAGCTTTCTTT.

The chain uses TRBV29-1 and TRBJ2-1, with 9 nucleotides matching TRBD1. Germline loops: CDR1 SQVTM, CDR2 ANQGSEA. This CDR3 has 15 residues. Trimming cost V 2 bases and J 7 bases; bases outside gene matches: 9. CDR3 coding DNA: TGCAGCGTTGAATACCGGGACAGGGCTCGAAATGAGCAGTTCTTC. This sequence encodes CSVEYRDRARNEQFF.

This rearrangement joins TRBV28 to TRBJ2-2; 12 positions agree with TRBD2. V lost 3 bases to trimming and J lost 2 bases; unmatched junction nucleotides: 7. This CDR3 has 18 amino acids. Germline loops: CDR1 MDHEN, CDR2 SYDVKM. The CDR3 region is CASSFRTSGDTNTGELFF. The CDR3 nucleotides are TGTGCCAGCAGTTTCCGGACTAGCGGGGATACCAACACCGGGGAGCTGTTTTTT.

The chain joins TRBV16 to TRBJ2-7, with D tentatively TRBD2 (6 bases). The CDR3 length is 15 residues. Trimming took off 1 base at V and 4 bases at J, with 14 bases between the two ends. CDR1 is KGHSY and CDR2 is FQNENV in the germline V gene. The CDR3 DNA reads TGTGCCAGCAGCCAATTAGTCTGGGGGGATTACGAGCAGTACTTC. Protein sequence: CASSQLVWGDYEQYF.

V and J are TRBV5-1 and TRBJ1-4; D not certain. The CDR3 runs to 14 residues. Trimming took off 4 bases at V and 5 bases at J, with 12 bases between the two ends. Germline V gene sequence: CDR1 SGHRS, CDR2 YFSETQ. The CDR3 loop reads CASSVPTENEKLFF. The CDR3 coding sequence is TGCGCCAGCAGCGTACCAACAGAGAATGAAAAACTGTTTTTT.

Comments on this clone: Sequence at one end of the junction differs from germline and may be a read error. The rearrangement joins TRBV4-3 to TRBJ2-1; D uncertain. The CDR3 is made up of 14 amino acids. The germline V gene has CDR1 LGHNA and CDR2 YSLEER. Here the CDR3 DNA reads TGCGCCAGCAGTCAAGACTCTTCCCCCAATGAGCAGTTCTTC. Translated, it gives CASSQDSSPNEQFF.

The chain has TRBV6-5 and TRBJ1-5; no clear D. Trimming left V 8 bases short and J 0 bases short, with 14 bases between. CDR1 and CDR2 (germline): MNHEY, SVGAGI. The CDR3 has 15 amino acids. CDR3 sequence (DNA): TGTGCCAGCGGACCGACTGCGTATAGCAATCAGCCCCAGCATTTT. Amino acid sequence: CASGPTAYSNQPQHF.

The chain has TRBV2 and TRBJ1-1; 8 bases are shared with TRBD1. V lost 6 bases to trimming and J lost 11 bases; unmatched junction nucleotides: 20. The CDR3 has 16 residues. Germline-derived CDR1 and CDR2 are SNHLY and FYNNEI. Here the CDR3 DNA reads TGTGCCAGCAGGCACCTCGAGACAGGGGCAGGTGGTGGGGCTTTCTTT. Translated, it gives CASRHLETGAGGGAFF.

The V and J genes are TRBV4-1 and TRBJ2-1, with TRBD1 matching over 9 bases. CDR1 is MGHRA and CDR2 is YSYEKL in the germline V gene. Trimming removed 5 bases from V and 4 bases from J; junction bases left unmatched: 6. The CDR3 has 15 residues. CDR3 sequence reads: CASSSPGQGYNEQFF. The CDR3 DNA reads TGCGCCAGCAGCTCACCGGGACAGGGTTACAATGAGCAGTTCTTC.

V and J are TRBV7-7 and TRBJ2-2; TRBD2 matches at 7 bases. V gave up 1 base and J gave up 4 bases; unmatched junction bases: 6. The germline gives CDR1 SSHAT, CDR2 FNYEAQ (reference sequence). The CDR3 runs 16 residues. CDR3 DNA: TGTGCCAGCAGCTTAGACGGGGGGATGGGCACCGGGGAGCTGTTTTTT. This sequence encodes CASSLDGGMGTGELFF. The full variable domain, in which reference TRBV7-7 and TRBJ2-2 provide the parts outside the CDR3, is GAGVSQSPRYKVTKRGQDVTLRCDPISSHATLYWYQQALGQGPEFLTYFNYEAQPDKSGLPSDRFSAERPEGSISTLTIQRTEQRDSAMYRCASSLDGGMGTGELFFGEGSRLTVL.

The chain couples TRBV13 to TRBJ2-1, with 8 bases matching TRBD1. This CDR3 is 17 amino acids long. With V trimmed by 0 bases and J by 2 bases, 6 bases remained unmatched. Germline CDR1 and CDR2: PRHDT and FYEKMQ (reference sequence). The CDR3 DNA is TGTGCCAGCAGCTTAGGAGGCTCACAGGGGGCCTACAATGAGCAGTTCTTC. Translation gives CASSLGGSQGAYNEQFF.

The chain recombines TRBV6-5 with TRBJ2-3; 9 bases fit TRBD2. There are 16 residues in the CDR3. Germline V lookup: CDR1 MNHEY, CDR2 SVGAGI. With V trimmed by 2 bases and J by 0 bases, 3 bases remained unmatched. Here the CDR3 DNA reads TGTGCCAGCAGTTACGCGGGGGGGGCTAGCACAGATACGCAGTATTTT. Translating gives CASSYAGGASTDTQYF.

CDR3 residues: CASSPSGVGNEQFF. The DNA of the CDR3 is TGTGCCAGCAGCCCTTCGGGGGTGGGGAATGAGCAGTTCTTC. The chain recombines TRBV14 with TRBJ2-1; D is perhaps TRBD2 (6 bases). The length of the CDR3 is 14 residues. V was cut by 4 bases and J by 7 bases, with 14 bases left in between. CDR1 and CDR2 from the germline V gene are SGHDN and FVKESK.

CDR3 amino acids: CASSTGDSSYNSPLHF. DNA of the CDR3: TGTGCCAGCAGCACCGGGGACAGCTCCTATAATTCACCCCTCCACTTT. The genes are TRBV9 and TRBJ1-6, with 7 positions matching TRBD1. The CDR3 length is 16 residues. Trimming cost V 4 bases and J 0 bases; bases outside gene matches: 4. Germline assignment: CDR1 SGDLS and CDR2 YYNGEE.

V usage is TRBV6-5 and J usage is TRBJ2-1; 11 bases are shared with TRBD1. This CDR3 spans 15 amino acids. V lost 5 bases to trimming and J lost 4 bases; unmatched junction nucleotides: 4. Germline V gene lookup returns CDR1 MNHEY and CDR2 SVGAGI. The CDR3 reads CASSAGTGGYNEQFF. The CDR3 nucleotides read TGTGCCAGCAGTGCCGGGACAGGGGGTTACAATGAGCAGTTCTTC.

J is TRBJ2-7 and V is TRBV27; 12 bases fit TRBD2. Germline values: CDR1 MNHEY, CDR2 SMNVEV (reference sequence). Germline trimming cut 5 bases from V and 0 bases from J; bases unmatched to any gene: 5. There are 16 residues in the CDR3. CDR3 sequence (DNA): TGTGCCAGCAGTCCTAGCGGGGGGGCCCCCTCCTACGAGCAGTACTTC. Translated, it gives CASSPSGGAPSYEQYF.

V is TRBV10-3 and J is TRBJ2-7; D is undetermined. V dropped 4 bases and J dropped 3 bases, with 7 bases sitting between them. The CDR3 loop spans 12 amino acids. CDR1 and CDR2 from the germline V gene are ENHRY and SYGVKD. In DNA form, the CDR3 reads TGTGCCATCAGTGCGAACAGCTACGAGCAGTACTTC. This encodes CAISANSYEQYF.

The rearrangement uses TRBV7-9 and TRBJ1-2; maybe TRBD1 (6 bases). Germline lookup yields CDR1 SEHNR and CDR2 FQNEAQ (reference sequence). V shed 11 bases and J shed 5 bases, with 18 bases lying between them. CDR3 length: 13 residues. CDR3 sequence reads: CALREGEAYGYTF. Here the CDR3 DNA reads TGTGCCCTCCGGGAGGGGGAAGCGTATGGCTACACCTTC.

V usage is TRBV5-6 and J usage is TRBJ2-2, with D uncertain. Germline-derived CDR1 and CDR2 are SGHDT and YYEEEE. This CDR3 is built from 16 residues. V dropped 0 bases and J dropped 1 base, with 10 bases sitting between them. The CDR3 is CASSLAAWVNTGELFF. The CDR3 bases are TGTGCCAGCAGCTTGGCCGCGTGGGTGAACACCGGGGAGCTGTTTTTT.

On this clone: An end of the junction does not agree with germline; a read error may underlie this. The chain uses TRBV2 and TRBJ2-7; the D gene could be TRBD1 or TRBD2 (5 bases each). Germline V gene lookup returns CDR1 SNHLY and CDR2 FYNNEI. CDR3 size: 15 residues. In DNA, the CDR3 is TGCTCCAGCAGTCCCGCAGGGACCGCGCGCTACGAGCAGTACTTC. Translation: CSSSPAGTARYEQYF.

This chain joins TRBV5-5 and TRBJ2-7; weak D call: TRBD1 (6 bases). Trimming left V 2 bases short and J 1 base short, with 10 bases between. The CDR3 sequence is 14 residues long. Germline assignment: CDR1 SGHKS and CDR2 YYEKEE (reference sequence). The CDR3 region is CASSFDRPSYEQYF. DNA of the CDR3: TGTGCCAGCAGCTTCGACAGGCCGTCCTACGAGCAGTACTTC.

The gene calls are TRBV2 and TRBJ1-5; the D is unclear. CDR3 length: 15 amino acids. In germline, CDR1 is SNHLY, CDR2 FYNNEI. V lost 11 bases to trimming and J lost 3 bases, with 20 bases between them. Here the CDR3 reads CAGKDGTGDNQPQHF. CDR3 DNA: TGTGCCGGCAAGGACGGCACCGGGGACAATCAGCCCCAGCATTTT.